Only a few counts were recorded for the clone carrying this T cell receptor (beta chain). This sample is part of a study of T-cell reconstitution after alpha-beta-depleted transplantation in children. Unique molecular identifiers were incorporated when the TCRbeta library was constructed. TCRdb called the PCR reads again in MiXCR, with one record for every CDR3 protein. The sample holds about 400,000 distinct CDR3 sequences, roughly 15% seen once. Trimming shortened V by 8 bases and J by 6 bases, and 16 bases separated the two germline ends. The germline V gene has CDR1 SGHAT and CDR2 FQNNGV. This CDR3 has 13 amino acids.

This sequence was found in a boy under two years old who had a stem cell transplant for Wiskott-Aldrich syndrome, so the T cells may come from the graft donor. The sequences come from PBMCs, mostly from graft donor cells, collected 360 days after TCRalphabeta/CD19-depleted stem cell transplant. The chain uses TRBV11-2 and TRBJ1-1, with D tentatively TRBD1 (5 bases). Here the CDR3 DNA reads TGTGCCAGCTCAGCAGGGTCCTTTTCTGAAGCTTTCTTT. Its translation is CASSAGSFSEAFF.